Listed below are T cell receptor beta chains from one sample, sequenced in a study of molecular identifiers for immune sequencing clone quantification. TCRdb used MiXCR to reprocess the PCR reads, holding one entry per CDR3 protein. The top ten clones hold approximately 1.5% of a sample with about 70,000 distinct CDR3 sequences, around 18% of them seen once. What was sequenced was naive CD8+ T cells from blood, with Jurkat cell RNA spiked in. The receptors stem from a human donor in good health. Some libraries in this study had Jurkat cell RNA spiked in. Each CDR3 is given with its conserved first and last residue. A D gene is named only where the DNA matches it firmly. Size is stated for part of the rows, as once, few or many counts, or as a class when the clone is expanded.

V: TRBV24-1; length: 14; J: TRBJ2-5; D: TRBD1; size: many; DNA: TGTGCCACCAGTGAAACAGGGGCGGCGGAGACCCAGTACTTC; CDR3: CATSETGAAETQYF
V: TRBV28; length: 14; J: TRBJ2-7; D: NA; size: few; DNA: TGTGCCAGCAGTTTACCGGACATCCCCTACGAGCAGTACTTC; CDR3: CASSLPDIPYEQYF
V: TRBV5-1; length: 13; J: TRBJ2-7; D: NA; size: many; DNA: TGCGCCAGCAGCTTGGACCAGTTTTACGAGCAGTACTTC; CDR3: CASSLDQFYEQYF
V: TRBV2; length: 13; J: TRBJ2-1; D: NA; size: NA; DNA: TGTGCCAGCAGTGATACTAGTTACAATGAGCAGCTCTTC; CDR3: CASSDTSYNEQLF
V: TRBV7-9; length: 13; J: TRBJ2-7; D: NA; size: few; DNA: TGTGCCAGCAGCCCCAGGGCTTCCTACGAGCAGTACTTC; CDR3: CASSPRASYEQYF
V: TRBV20-1; length: 16; J: TRBJ2-1; D: TRBD2; size: many; DNA: TGCAGTGCTAGACACCCTAGCGGGGTCCCCTACAATGAGCAGTTCTTC; CDR3: CSARHPSGVPYNEQFF
V: TRBV14; length: 13; J: TRBJ2-5; D: NA; size: many; DNA: TGTGCCAGCAGTCCCCTAGCACACGAGACCCAGTACTTC; CDR3: CASSPLAHETQYF
V: TRBV29-1; length: 15; J: TRBJ2-7; D: NA; size: few; DNA: TGCAGCGTTGAAGGGGTGGAGGGCGGGAACTACGAGCAGTACTTC; CDR3: CSVEGVEGGNYEQYF
V: TRBV4-1; length: 13; J: TRBJ1-5; D: NA; size: many; DNA: TGCGCCAGCAGCCAAAATATCCGTCAGCCCCAGCATTTT; CDR3: CASSQNIRQPQHF
V: TRBV3-1; length: 17; J: TRBJ2-2; D: NA; size: many; DNA: TGTGCCAGCAGCCGAGTGGTTCGAGGGTTGGACACCGGGGAGCTGTTTTTT; CDR3: CASSRVVRGLDTGELFF
V: TRBV13; length: 13; J: TRBJ2-1; D: NA; size: few; DNA: TGTGCCAGCAGCTTCAACAGGTACAATGAGCAGTTCTTC; CDR3: CASSFNRYNEQFF
V: TRBV19; length: 19; J: TRBJ2-7; D: TRBD2; size: few; DNA: TGTGCCAGTAGTATAGATCTATCGGACGGACTAGCGATATCCTACGAGCAGTACTTC; CDR3: CASSIDLSDGLAISYEQYF
V: TRBV24-1; length: 13; J: TRBJ2-6; D: NA; size: many; DNA: TGTGCCACCAGTGATACTGGGGCCAACGTCCTGACTTTC; CDR3: CATSDTGANVLTF
V: TRBV15; length: 17; J: TRBJ2-2; D: TRBD2; size: many; DNA: TGTGCCACCAGCAGAGATGGGGAGGGCCTAGACACCGGGGAGCTGTTTTTT; CDR3: CATSRDGEGLDTGELFF
V: TRBV27; length: 15; J: TRBJ2-1; D: NA; size: NA; DNA: TGTGCCAGCAGTGCCCCAGGGGGGGTGCACAATGAGCAGTTCTTC; CDR3: CASSAPGGVHNEQFF
V: TRBV15; length: 14; J: TRBJ2-2; D: NA; size: NA; DNA: TGTGCCACCAGCGGATACAGGGCCACCGGGGAGCTGTTTTTT; CDR3: CATSGYRATGELFF
V: TRBV13; length: 14; J: TRBJ2-3; D: NA; size: many; DNA: TGTGCCAGCAGCTCCATTGACTACTCGGATACGCAGTATTTT; CDR3: CASSSIDYSDTQYF
V: TRBV27; length: 21; J: TRBJ1-6; D: TRBD1; size: many; DNA: TGTGCCAGCAGTCTATTCCAGGTTGGGACAGGAGTTAGCTCCTATAATTCACCCCTCCACTTT; CDR3: CASSLFQVGTGVSSYNSPLHF
V: TRBV4-1; length: 19; J: TRBJ1-1; D: NA; size: many; DNA: TGCGCCAGCAGCCTAATCTTAGACGGGACGGAAGGGATGAACACTGAAGCTTTCTTT; CDR3: CASSLILDGTEGMNTEAFF
V: TRBV12-3/TRBV12-4; length: 14; J: TRBJ2-5; D: NA; size: NA; DNA: TGTGCCAGCAGTTCGCCTCAGGGGAAAGAGACCCAGTGCTTC; CDR3: CASSSPQGKETQCF
V: TRBV27; length: 14; J: TRBJ2-5; D: NA; size: many; DNA: TGTGCCAGCAGTTTAGTCGCGGAACAAGAGACCCAGTACTTC; CDR3: CASSLVAEQETQYF
V: TRBV27; length: 16; J: TRBJ2-1; D: TRBD2; size: few; DNA: TGTGCCAGCAGTTATACCCCTAGCGGGGGTTACAATGAGCAGTTCTTC; CDR3: CASSYTPSGGYNEQFF
V: TRBV21-1; length: 15; J: TRBJ2-7; D: NA; size: many; DNA: TGTGCCAGCTCACCCCGGGACAGAGCCCCTTACGAGCAGTACTTC; CDR3: CASSPRDRAPYEQYF
V: TRBV30; length: 17; J: TRBJ2-1; D: TRBD2; size: few; DNA: TGTGCCTGGAGTAAGGTGGGACTAGCGGTCTCCTACAATGAGCAGTTCTTC; CDR3: CAWSKVGLAVSYNEQFF
V: TRBV4-2; length: 15; J: TRBJ1-4; D: TRBD1; size: many; DNA: TGTGCCAGCAGCCAACCGGGACAGGGTAATGAAAAACTGTTTTTT; CDR3: CASSQPGQGNEKLFF
V: TRBV20-1; length: 15; J: TRBJ2-7; D: NA; size: many; DNA: TGCAGTGCTATCCCGAATCAGGCACCCACCTACGAGCAGTACTTC; CDR3: CSAIPNQAPTYEQYF
V: TRBV25-1; length: 16; J: TRBJ1-5; D: TRBD1; size: many; DNA: TGTGCCAGCAGTGAAGGGGGACAGGGGATTTATGGAGCCCAGCATTTT; CDR3: CASSEGGQGIYGAQHF
V: TRBV7-2; length: 14; J: TRBJ1-1; D: NA; size: many; DNA: TGTGCCAGCAGCTTAGCGGTCGGAATCACTGAAGCTTTCTTT; CDR3: CASSLAVGITEAFF
V: TRBV24-1; length: 15; J: TRBJ2-7; D: NA; size: few; DNA: TGTGCCAGTGGCCCGGGACGCGGTCCCCCTAACGAGCAGTACTTC; CDR3: CASGPGRGPPNEQYF
V: TRBV3-1; length: 16; J: TRBJ1-1; D: NA; size: medium-sized; DNA: TGTGCCAGCAGCCAAGAAAGGGCAGGGGCGGGCACTGAAGCTTTCTTT; CDR3: CASSQERAGAGTEAFF
V: TRBV5-4; length: 17; J: TRBJ2-5; D: TRBD2; size: many; DNA: TGTGCCAGCAGTAACTCAGCGGGAGGCCCAGTGGGTGAGACCCAGTACTTC; CDR3: CASSNSAGGPVGETQYF
V: TRBV6-5; length: 16; J: TRBJ2-3; D: TRBD2; size: many; DNA: TGTGCCAGCAGTTTAGTTAGCGGGATTAGCACAGATACGCAGTATTTT; CDR3: CASSLVSGISTDTQYF
V: TRBV5-1; length: 14; J: TRBJ2-3; D: NA; size: many; DNA: TGCGCCAGCAGCAGCGCTCAGGGGACAGATACGCAGTATTTT; CDR3: CASSSAQGTDTQYF
V: TRBV6-2/TRBV6-3; length: 12; J: TRBJ2-7; D: NA; size: many; DNA: TGTGCCAGCAGCTACCCCCTAGTTGAGCAGTACTTC; CDR3: CASSYPLVEQYF
V: TRBV9; length: 13; J: TRBJ1-1; D: NA; size: few; DNA: TGTGCCAGCAGCGCCCTTCCCGGGAGTGAAGCTTTCTTT; CDR3: CASSALPGSEAFF
V: TRBV29-1; length: 14; J: TRBJ2-7; D: TRBD2; size: few; DNA: TGCAGCGTTGAATCTCCCACTAGCGGGTACGAGCAGTACTTC; CDR3: CSVESPTSGYEQYF
V: TRBV9; length: 14; J: TRBJ2-7; D: TRBD2; size: NA; DNA: TGTGCCAGCAGCGTTGGAGCGGGGACCTACGAGCAGTACTTC; CDR3: CASSVGAGTYEQYF
V: TRBV7-6; length: 13; J: TRBJ2-7; D: NA; size: NA; DNA: TGTGCCAGCAGCTTCGGTGGGGCCTACGAGCAGCACTTC; CDR3: CASSFGGAYEQHF
V: TRBV28; length: 15; J: TRBJ2-5; D: TRBD2; size: few; DNA: TGTGCCAGCAGAATAGCGGGAGTTCGGTCGGAGACCCAGTACTTC; CDR3: CASRIAGVRSETQYF